This entry concerns a single T cell receptor (beta chain). Its antigen is not identified. The data originate from a study of CD8 T cells in ankylosing spondylitis. Construction of TCR beta libraries was performed using quantitative 5'-RACE with molecular barcodes. TCRdb processed the 5' RACE reads anew with MiXCR; each CDR3 protein has one entry. The sample yields about 480,000 distinct CDR3 sequences, about 15% seen once. The CDR3 is 18 amino acids. Germline trimming cut 0 bases from V and 1 base from J; bases unmatched to any gene: 4. Germline assignment: CDR1 LGHDT and CDR2 YNNKEL (reference sequence). The study's findings and limits: Characteristic of ankylosing spondylitis blood, it appeared, was a TCR beta motif comprising fewer than 10 highly homologous variants.

The sequenced material came from blood, either unsorted or a sorted T cell fraction (not recorded which). The gene calls are TRBV3-1 and TRBJ2-2; 11 nucleotides match TRBD2. The origin of this receptor is a male donor with ankylosing spondylitis. CDR3 residues: CASSQEVGLAGNTGELFF. CDR3 bases: TGTGCCAGCAGCCAAGAAGTCGGACTAGCGGGGAACACCGGGGAGCTGTTTTTT.